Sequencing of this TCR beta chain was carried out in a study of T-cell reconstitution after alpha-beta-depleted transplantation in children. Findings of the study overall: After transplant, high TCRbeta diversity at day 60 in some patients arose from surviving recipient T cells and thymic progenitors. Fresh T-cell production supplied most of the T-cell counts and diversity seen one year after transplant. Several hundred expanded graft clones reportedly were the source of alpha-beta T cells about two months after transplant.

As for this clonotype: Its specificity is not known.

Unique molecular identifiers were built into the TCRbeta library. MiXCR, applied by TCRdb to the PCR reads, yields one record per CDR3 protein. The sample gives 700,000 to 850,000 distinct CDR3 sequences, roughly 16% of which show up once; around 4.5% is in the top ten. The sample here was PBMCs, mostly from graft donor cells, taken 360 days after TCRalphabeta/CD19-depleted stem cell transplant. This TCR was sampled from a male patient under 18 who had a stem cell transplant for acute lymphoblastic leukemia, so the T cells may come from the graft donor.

The chain's CDR3 is CASSGRWTGRPQHF. For the CDR3, the DNA is TGTGCCAGCAGCGGACGATGGACGGGGCGGCCCCAGCATTTT. The J gene is TRBJ1-5, the V gene TRBV7-2; possibly TRBD1 for D (5 bases). CDR3 length: 14 amino acids. The V gene's germline CDR1 is SGHTA and CDR2 FQGNSA. V shed 5 bases and J shed 9 bases, with 17 bases lying between them.